This T cell receptor beta chain emerged from a study of blood T cell repertoires in COVID-19 (dated by TCRdb to the early 2020s). Notes on the research overall: Samples from collaborators originated in the United States, Italy and Spain and spanned both the acute and convalescent phases of COVID-19. Subjects who had been exposed to COVID-19, were actively infected with it, or had recovered from it provided the deeply sampled blood TCRbeta repertoires that made up the dataset. The samples were drawn from the first 160 participants of the ongoing ImmuneRACE study and from 950 to 1,500 subjects provided by 6 global collaborators. The repertoires were released in a freely available public database intended as a resource for research on the immune response to SARS-CoV-2. Where available, HLA class I and class II types were taken from metadata supplied by the sample provider and were not determined by assay-based typing. The material from the prospective study consisted of cDNA or gDNA derived from T cells, B-cell-depleted T cells, or PBMCs. The sample metadata nearly always contained a de-identified subject ID, COVID-19 status, age in years and sex. Here is what the overall study found, with its caveats: Clinical and demographic metadata were provided uncurated, with the amount varying by source and participant.

The immunoSEQ Assay, a bias-controlled multiplex PCR, was used to amplify TCRbeta CDR3 regions from genomic DNA. Per the original workflow: Within the assay, amplification of reference gene primers was used to estimate how many nucleated cells each sample contained. To quantify the absolute abundance of each unique TCRbeta CDR3 rearrangement, sequence reads were collapsed and filtered. For each sample, productive Simpson clonality was calculated as the square root of Simpson's diversity index across productive rearrangements. TCRdb took this table from immuneACCESS and kept in-frame rearrangements with V and J called. Such tables lack part of the clones; where checked against another copy, unresolved V genes explain under half of the gap, and the rest is unexplained. V and J calls and clone size follow that table, whereas D and trimming were derived from the DNA. The sample table records about 83,000 clones; roughly nine tenths of these occur just once. The top ten clones comprise 3% of the sample.

The germline V gene (reference sequence) specifies SEHNR as CDR1 and FQNEAQ as CDR2. CDR3 length: 16 amino acids, cysteine to phenylalanine. The sequence is cut down to CDR3 DNA, 48 bases in frame from base 1. Trimmed from V: 5 bases; trimmed from J: 2 bases; junction bases lacking a gene match: 4. Each collaborating institution followed its own protocols to collect whole blood in K2EDTA tubes. For TCRbeta analysis, collaborator samples were shipped as frozen whole blood, as isolated PBMCs, or as DNA extracted from either sample type. In regard to this clone: It lacks a known antigen. Base-call qualities are not available, and no considerably larger clone is one nucleotide away.

The sample taken for sequencing was peripheral blood. This TCR was sampled from a woman aged 45 to 65 with active or convalescent COVID-19. The chain is encoded by TRBV7-9 joined to TRBJ2-6; 9 nucleotides in the junction match TRBD1. The CDR3 in this case is CASSLTGGAGANVLTF. The bases read TGTGCCAGCAGCCTCACAGGGGGCGCTGGGGCCAACGTCCTGACTTTC.